The 13 T cell receptor beta chains below all came from one sample that was sequenced in a study of OX40 agonist ivuxolimab in advanced cancers. Repertoires were generated with immunoSEQ multiplex PCR, while TCRdb's copy carries only in-frame clones and drops some. The table lists around 50,000 clones, about 83% of them singletons. The material was CD4+ or CD8+ T cells sorted from blood, obtained in a trial of the OX40 agonist ivuxolimab. The receptors shown here come from an adult with an advanced solid tumor such as melanoma, head and neck, liver or kidney cancer.

The chain joins TRBV5-1 to TRBJ2-3; TRBD2 matches 15 bases. The germline gives CDR1 SGHRS, CDR2 YFSETQ. Trimming at V came to 4 bases and at J to 6 bases, leaving 3 bases not matched to a gene. The CDR3 covers 15 residues. The CDR3 coding sequence is TGCGCCAGCAGCCGGACTAGCGGGAGGGCGGATACGCAGTATTTT. Protein sequence: CASSRTSGRADTQYF.

The chain couples TRBV6-5 to TRBJ2-2; maybe TRBD2 (6 bases). V lost 6 bases and J 7 bases, leaving 18 bases between the germline ends. Germline V gene data show CDR1 as MNHEY and CDR2 as SVGAGI. This CDR3 spans 15 amino acids. The CDR3 DNA reads TGTGCCAGCAGCCTCCAACTAGTGCGGGGCGGGGAGCTGTTTTTT. Amino acids: CASSLQLVRGGELFF.

The chain has TRBV6-5 and TRBJ2-7; D gene ambiguous. The germline V gene encodes CDR1 MNHEY and CDR2 SVGAGI. The CDR3 is made up of 15 amino acids. The V gene lost 0 bases and the J gene lost 3 bases, with 12 bases spanning the gap. The CDR3 region has the DNA TGTGCCAGCAGTTACTCTGGCCGGTTGCGCTACGAGCAGTACTTC. It is translated as CASSYSGRLRYEQYF.

The rearrangement uses TRBV5-4 and TRBJ1-2; D possibly corresponds to TRBD1 (5 bases). Germline V gives CDR1 SGHNT, CDR2 YYREEE (reference sequence). Trimming stripped 0 bases from V and 3 bases from J, with 6 bases between. There are 13 residues in the CDR3. The CDR3 loop is CASSLGGDYGYTF. Here the CDR3 DNA reads TGTGCCAGCAGCTTGGGGGGCGACTATGGCTACACCTTC.

V and J are TRBV6-1 and TRBJ1-6, with unresolved D. The germline V gene encodes CDR1 MNHNS and CDR2 SASEGT. The V end lost 3 bases, the J end lost 8 bases, and 8 bases lay between the germline ends. The CDR3 loop spans 13 amino acids. CDR3 sequence: CASSDSSYSPLHF. The CDR3, as DNA: TGTGCCAGCAGTGATAGCTCGTATTCACCCCTCCACTTT.

J is TRBJ2-2 and V is TRBV5-1; 10 bases fit TRBD2. V shed 3 bases, J shed 3 bases, and the junction held 5 bases outside the gene matches. Germline lookup yields CDR1 SGHRS and CDR2 YFSETQ. CDR3 size: 16 residues. DNA for the CDR3: TGCGCCAGCAGCTGGAAAGCGGGAGGGGACACCGGGGAGCTGTTTTTT. It yields the protein CASSWKAGGDTGELFF.

This clone was seen once. The chain is built from TRBV19 and TRBJ1-2; D perhaps matches TRBD1 (6 bases). V was trimmed by 2 bases and J by 8 bases, leaving 12 bases between them. Germline CDR1 reads LNHDA; CDR2 reads SQIVND (reference sequence). The CDR3 sequence is 13 residues long. The CDR3, as DNA: TGTGCCAGTAGTATAAGGGGGTCGGCAGGCTACACCTTC. Residues: CASSIRGSAGYTF.

The chain uses TRBV5-6 and TRBJ1-5; TRBD1 aligns across 7 bases. Trimming at V came to 3 bases and at J to 0 bases, leaving 9 bases not matched to a gene. Germline loops: CDR1 SGHDT, CDR2 YYEEEE. The CDR3 runs to 17 residues. CDR3 residues: CASSYGQALYSNQPQHF. Here the CDR3 DNA reads TGTGCCAGCAGCTACGGACAGGCTCTATATAGCAATCAGCCCCAGCATTTT.

The chain combines TRBV4-1 with TRBJ1-6; tentatively, D is TRBD1 (5 bases). V lost 3 bases and J lost 6, with 18 bases in between. Germline CDR1 is MGHRA and CDR2 is YSYEKL. This CDR3 is 17 amino acids long. The CDR3 here is CASSQFEPPGFNSPLHF. The CDR3 bases are TGCGCCAGCAGCCAGTTCGAACCCCCAGGGTTTAATTCACCCCTCCACTTT.

This sequence joins TRBV6-5 and TRBJ1-3; TRBD1 matches at 7 bases. Germline lookup yields CDR1 MNHEY and CDR2 SVGAGI. This CDR3 has 15 amino acids. Trimming took 5 bases from V and 3 from J; bases not matched to a gene: 7. CDR3 loop: CASSRQGKGGNTIYF. CDR3 DNA: TGTGCCAGCAGTCGACAGGGAAAAGGTGGAAACACCATATATTTT.

The J gene is TRBJ1-2, the V gene TRBV25-1, with unresolved D. CDR1 is MGHDK, CDR2 SYGVNS, per germline. The V end was cut by 1 base, the J end by 9 bases, with 12 bases between. The CDR3 loop spans 13 amino acids. The chain's CDR3 is CASSESGRPSYTF. For the CDR3, the DNA is TGTGCCAGCAGTGAATCTGGCAGGCCTAGCTACACCTTC.

The V call is TRBV10-3, the J call TRBJ1-5; D unresolved. CDR3 length equals 14 residues. V was pared by 0 bases and J by 7 bases, with 10 bases between. Germline lookup yields CDR1 ENHRY and CDR2 SYGVKD. The CDR3 sequence: CAISESTGRQPQHF. The CDR3 DNA reads as TGTGCCATCAGTGAGTCGACGGGGAGGCAGCCCCAGCATTTT.

The chain couples TRBV6-5 to TRBJ1-2, with a possible D match to TRBD1 (6 bases). Per germline, CDR1 MNHEY and CDR2 SVGAGI. Trimming shortened V by 5 bases and J by 2 bases, and 9 bases separated the two germline ends. This CDR3 spans 13 amino acids. CDR3 nucleotides: TGTGCCAGCAGTGTCGGGACAAACTATGGCTACACCTTC. It yields the protein CASSVGTNYGYTF.